This TCR beta chain was captured by sequencing in a study of post-analysis software for immune sequencing data. Study summary: The disease courses spanned relapsing-remitting, secondary progressive and progressive-relapsing forms of multiple sclerosis. Findings and limits, study-wide: Compared with controls, patients had more of about 5 TRBV segments, including TRBV5-6, TRBV5-1 and TRBV20-1.

In regard to this clonotype: The antigen is undetermined.

This CDR3 is built from 15 residues. Trimming at V came to 6 bases and at J to 4 bases, leaving 8 bases not matched to a gene. CDR1 and CDR2 (germline): MNHEY, SMNVEV (reference sequence). Unique-molecular-identifier-tagged TCR beta cDNA libraries were used. TCRdb re-analysed the PCR reads in MiXCR, keeping a single row per CDR3 protein. This sample yields fewer than 850,000 distinct CDR3 sequences, of which 46% are seen a single time; 4.9% belongs to the top ten. The sequence came from a girl aged 5 to 17 with multiple sclerosis. The V gene is TRBV27, the J gene TRBJ2-1; TRBD1 matches at 8 bases. Sequences were obtained from blood. The CDR3 spells CASSGGQGLYNEQFF. CDR3 nucleotide sequence: TGTGCCAGCAGCGGCGGACAGGGCCTATACAATGAGCAGTTCTTC.